The entry below gives a single TCR beta chain sequence along with its context. Its antigen is not identified. PCR involved 60 Vbeta and 13 Jbeta primers. The table came from immunoSEQ multiplex PCR; TCRdb's copy has only in-frame clones and leaves some out. The sample includes 270,000 or so clones, nearly 95% of them seen just once. This specimen belongs to a study of cytomegalovirus exposure and HLA in healthy donors. For the study at large: Of all 360 or so donors who were genotyped, about 84% belonged to the Caucasian-associated ancestry cluster.

The CDR3 length is 14 residues. Trimming removed 6 bases from V and 2 bases from J; junction bases left unmatched: 6. Looked up from germline, CDR1 is SQVTM and CDR2 is ANQGSEA. Study-wide results and limits: V- and J-gene trimming in TCR beta was tied to a missense DCLRE1C variant by an analysis performed later. There was a cluster of highly shared sequence variants that was likely a sequencing artifact.

This sequence originates from a girl aged 2 to 9 in good health and CMV-seronegative. The specimen was PBMCs. V gene TRBV29-1 combines with J gene TRBJ1-4; 7 bases fit TRBD1. CDR3 residues: CSVLPGGTNEKLFF. The CDR3 DNA follows: TGCAGCGTCCTACCAGGGGGGACTAATGAAAAACTGTTTTTT.